This paragraph covers one T cell receptor beta chain sequence. The authors made the TRB cDNA libraries by 5' RACE using UMI labels. Reprocessing the 5' RACE reads, TCRdb reports a single entry for every CDR3 protein and omits DNA. This sample's clone table lists fewer than 55,000 distinct CDR3 sequences. This record comes from a study of CXCR3-negative and CXCR3-positive naive CD8 T cells. The CDR3 length is 15 residues. CDR1 LGHNA and CDR2 YSLEER come from the germline V gene. This receptor was identified in a human donor in good health. Some clones in this sample may be carry-over from other donors' samples. Source material: naive CXCR3- CD8+ T cells from blood. Subset indicated: CD45RO-CCR7+CD27+CD95- naive CD8+ T cells lacking CXCR3 (TNR3-). The V and J genes are TRBV4-3 and TRBJ2-1; without DNA, the TCRdb call of TRBD1 cannot be checked. The chain's CDR3 is CASSQDGGTYNEQFF.